This TCR beta chain was recorded in a study of blood T cell repertoires in COVID-19. Study information: COVID-19 samples, acute and convalescent, were from the United States, Italy and Spain. T cells, B-cell-depleted T cells, or PBMCs provided the cDNA or gDNA that served as material.

V was clipped by 0 bases and J by 3 bases, with 8 bases between them. Germline-derived CDR1 and CDR2 are MNHNY and SVGAGI (reference sequence). The CDR3 has 14 amino acids. Per the original data handling: Amplification of reference gene primers was used by the study to estimate nucleated cell counts. Sequenced by immunoSEQ multiplex PCR; TCRdb stores in-frame clones only, minus some. The V and J calls and the clone size are those of that table, but D and trimming were determined from the DNA. The data hold around 79,000 clones, with around 89% observed a single time. The V and J genes are TRBV6-6 and TRBJ1-2, with a tentative D call TRBD1 (6 bases). The TCR originated in a human donor in a cohort sampled during active COVID-19. The specimen sequenced was peripheral blood. The CDR3 DNA follows: TGTGCCAGCAGTTACTCGCCAGGGGACTATGGCTACACCTTC. The encoded protein is CASSYSPGDYGYTF.